Listed here are 3 T cell receptor beta chains from one sample, sequenced in a study of blood T cell repertoires in COVID-19 (dated by TCRdb to 2018 to 2020). Library creation used the immunoSEQ multiplex PCR assay. TCRdb took this table from immuneACCESS and kept in-frame rearrangements with V and J called. Such tables lack part of the clones; where checked against another copy, unresolved V genes explain under half of the gap, and the rest is unexplained. This sample lists under 150,000 clones; 80% to 90% were detected once. Of the sample, 4% to 4.5% falls within the top ten clones. The sample consisted of peripheral blood. The receptors were sampled from a woman aged 40 to 49 with acute or convalescent COVID-19.

The chain uses TRBV28 and TRBJ1-2, with 7 bases matching TRBD1. The CDR3 contains 16 residues. CDR1 MDHEN and CDR2 SYDVKM come from the germline V gene. J lost 4 bases, V lost 5 bases, and 13 bases had no gene match. CDR3 bases: TGTGCCAGCAGTACCAGGGGGGCAGGAACCGTCTATGGCTACACCTTC. Protein: CASSTRGAGTVYGYTF.

DNA for the CDR3: TGTGCCAGCAGTTCAGGACAGCCCCGGGAGACCCAGTACTTC. Residues: CASSSGQPRETQYF. The chain couples TRBV28 to TRBJ2-5, with a possible D match to TRBD1 (6 bases). CDR3 size: 14 residues. V lost 4 bases to trimming and J lost 5 bases, with 14 bases between them. The germline V gene encodes CDR1 MDHEN and CDR2 SYDVKM.

This rearrangement joins TRBV5-5 to TRBJ1-1; TRBD1 is a possible D gene (6 bases). This CDR3 is 16 amino acids long. V gave up 4 bases and J gave up 0 bases, with 16 bases separating them. Germline lookup yields CDR1 SGHKS and CDR2 YYEKEE (reference sequence). The CDR3 DNA sequence: TGTGCCAGCAGCCACAGGGTGCCCTCCATGAACACTGAAGCTTTCTTT. It is translated as CASSHRVPSMNTEAFF.